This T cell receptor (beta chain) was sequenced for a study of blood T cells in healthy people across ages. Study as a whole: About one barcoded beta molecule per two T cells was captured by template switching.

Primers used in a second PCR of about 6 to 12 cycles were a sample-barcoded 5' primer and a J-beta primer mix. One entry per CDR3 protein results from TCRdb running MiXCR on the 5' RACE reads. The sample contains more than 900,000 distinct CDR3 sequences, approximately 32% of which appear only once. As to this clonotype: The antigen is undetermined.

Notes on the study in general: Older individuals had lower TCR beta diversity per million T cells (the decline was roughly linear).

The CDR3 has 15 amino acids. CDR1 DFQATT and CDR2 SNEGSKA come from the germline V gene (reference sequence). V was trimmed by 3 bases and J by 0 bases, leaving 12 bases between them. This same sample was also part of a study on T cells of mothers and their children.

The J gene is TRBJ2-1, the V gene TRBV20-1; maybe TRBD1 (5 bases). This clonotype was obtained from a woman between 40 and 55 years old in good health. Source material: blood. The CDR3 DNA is TGCAGTGCTAGGGTGGGGCTGAGCTCCTACAATGAGCAGTTCTTC. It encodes CSARVGLSSYNEQFF.